These 32 T cell receptor beta chains share one sample of origin, sequenced in a study of T cell repertoires in cytomegalovirus infection. Using its own MiXCR run on the reads, TCRdb lists one record per CDR3 protein. Among around 300,000 distinct CDR3 sequences listed, 25% were seen once. Antigens of these TCRs are unknown. The source was cultured PBMCs, collected from culture after CMV antigen stimulation. The receptors come from a human donor in good health (CMV status not recorded). Some clones in this sample may be carry-over from other donors' samples.

The chain recombines TRBV4-3 with TRBJ2-7; D tentatively fits TRBD1 or TRBD2 (6 bases each). V was clipped by 0 bases and J by 2 bases, with 17 bases between them. Germline-derived CDR1 and CDR2 are LGHNA and YSLEER. The CDR3 consists of 17 residues. Here the CDR3 reads CASSQDYREDFPYEQYF. CDR3 DNA sequence: TGCGCCAGCAGCCAAGATTACAGGGAGGATTTTCCCTACGAGCAGTACTTC.

The V call is TRBV7-2, the J call TRBJ2-3, with D possibly being TRBD2 (5 bases). The V and J ends lost 3 bases and 3 bases respectively, with 13 bases between them. CDR3 size: 15 residues. Germline V lookup: CDR1 SGHTA, CDR2 FQGNSA. The CDR3: CASSLLGSETDTQYF. The CDR3 DNA reads as TGTGCCAGCAGCTTGTTGGGGAGTGAAACAGATACGCAGTATTTT.

This sequence joins TRBV28 and TRBJ2-5; possibly TRBD1 for D (6 bases). Germline lookup yields CDR1 MDHEN and CDR2 SYDVKM. Trimming cost V 4 bases and J 5 bases, with 11 bases left between them. The CDR3 sequence is 13 residues long. This CDR3 reads CASSSGQRETQYF. DNA of the CDR3: TGTGCCAGCAGTTCAGGACAGCGGGAGACCCAGTACTTC.

Only a few counts were recorded for this clonotype. The rearrangement joins TRBV28 to TRBJ2-7, with a weak D call TRBD1 (5 bases). Germline lookup yields CDR1 MDHEN and CDR2 SYDVKM. V was pared by 3 bases and J by 4 bases, with 10 bases between. The CDR3 runs 13 residues. The chain's CDR3 is CASSFSTAYEQYV. CDR3 in DNA: TGTGCCAGCAGTTTCTCGACAGCGTACGAGCAGTACGTC.

This rearrangement joins TRBV27 to TRBJ2-5; D is possibly TRBD1 or TRBD2 (5 bases each). The V gene lost 9 bases and the J gene lost 4 bases, with 15 bases spanning the gap. Germline lookup yields CDR1 MNHEY and CDR2 SMNVEV (reference sequence). This CDR3 comprises 13 residues. The CDR3 protein is CASRNRGAETQYF. In DNA, the CDR3 is TGTGCCAGTAGAAATAGAGGGGCAGAGACCCAGTACTTC.

There are many counts of this clonotype. The rearrangement joins TRBV7-9 to TRBJ1-6; no definite D call. V was pared by 0 bases and J by 10 bases, with 4 bases between. CDR1 is SEHNR and CDR2 is FQNEAQ in the germline V gene (reference sequence). The CDR3 is 12 residues long. The CDR3 nucleotides are TGTGCCAGCAGCTTAGCGCCCTCACCCCTCCACTTT. Residues: CASSLAPSPLHF.

This clonotype has only a few counts. This chain links TRBV6-5 with TRBJ1-6, with unresolved D. The CDR3 sequence is 15 residues long. V dropped 0 bases and J dropped 9 bases, with 12 bases sitting between them. The germline V gene encodes CDR1 MNHEY and CDR2 SVGAGI. The CDR3: CASSYSGSRSSPLHF. DNA for the CDR3: TGTGCCAGCAGTTACTCAGGGTCTAGAAGTTCACCCCTCCACTTT.

This clonotype has at least ten counts. The gene calls are TRBV6-1 and TRBJ2-1; D uncertain. Germline CDR1 is MNHNS and CDR2 is SASEGT. V lost 0 bases and J 8 bases, leaving 14 bases between the germline ends. There are 15 residues in the CDR3. This CDR3 is CASSEALRSRHEQFF. The CDR3 bases are TGTGCCAGCAGTGAAGCGCTTCGGAGCCGACATGAGCAGTTCTTC.

This chain links TRBV4-3 with TRBJ2-1; D might be TRBD2 (5 bases). CDR3 length: 15 residues. Between the trimmed V and J ends, which lost 0 bases and 1 base, there was a span of 7 bases. The germline V gene encodes CDR1 LGHNA and CDR2 YSLEER. The CDR3 here is CASSQDAGSYNEQFF. In nucleotides, the CDR3 is TGCGCCAGCAGCCAAGACGCGGGTTCCTACAATGAGCAGTTCTTC.

The chain joins TRBV28 to TRBJ2-7, with 7 bases that match TRBD1. Trimming at V came to 4 bases and at J to 4 bases, leaving 13 bases not matched to a gene. The CDR3 runs 16 residues. The germline CDR1 and CDR2 sequences are MDHEN and SYDVKM. This CDR3 is CASSSDQTGRVYEQYF. The CDR3 DNA follows: TGTGCCAGCAGTTCAGACCAGACAGGGCGCGTTTACGAGCAGTACTTC.

The sample holds a few counts of this clonotype. The chain uses TRBV6-6 and TRBJ2-5; D is undetermined. Germline V lookup: CDR1 MNHNY, CDR2 SVGAGI (reference sequence). V lost 0 bases to trimming and J lost 1 base, with 9 bases between them. This CDR3 contains 15 residues. This chain's CDR3 is CASSYSSRFQETQYF. CDR3 DNA sequence: TGTGCCAGCAGTTACTCCTCCAGGTTCCAAGAGACCCAGTACTTC.

This clonotype has more than one count but fewer than ten. This chain joins TRBV6-5 and TRBJ2-3; D might be TRBD2 (6 bases). CDR1 is MNHEY and CDR2 is SVGAGI in the germline V gene. There are 14 residues in the CDR3. Trimming stripped 8 bases from V and 2 bases from J, with 14 bases between. The CDR3 loop is CASRNGLNTDTQYF. The CDR3 DNA reads as TGTGCCAGCCGAAACGGACTAAACACAGATACGCAGTATTTT.

This clonotype was counted between two and nine times. The chain employs TRBV28 and TRBJ1-5, with a possible D match to TRBD1 (6 bases). CDR1 and CDR2 from the germline V gene are MDHEN and SYDVKM. Trimming pared 2 bases from V and 2 bases from J, leaving 16 bases between. The CDR3 sequence is 17 residues long. In DNA form, the CDR3 reads TGTGCCAGCAGTTTACTTGCAGGGGCGGGTGGCAATCAGCCCCAGCATTTT. Translating gives CASSLLAGAGGNQPQHF.

The gene calls are TRBV27 and TRBJ1-1; 9 nucleotides align to TRBD1. This CDR3 contains 15 residues. Losses at the gene ends were 5 bases for V and 5 bases for J; bases not matched to a gene: 9. Germline loops: CDR1 MNHEY, CDR2 SMNVEV (reference sequence). The CDR3 here is CASSLTSTGGTEAFF. CDR3 bases: TGTGCCAGCAGTCTCACCTCGACAGGGGGTACTGAAGCTTTCTTT.

This clonotype was detected ten times or more. The V gene is TRBV7-2, the J gene TRBJ2-1, with 11 nucleotides matching TRBD2. V was pared by 5 bases and J by 7 bases, with 7 bases of the junction left unmatched. This CDR3 comprises 15 residues. Germline CDR1 SGHTA, CDR2 FQGNSA. As DNA, the CDR3 is TGTGCCAGCAGCCCTTCGACTAGCGGGACGAATGAGCAGTTCTTC. It codes for CASSPSTSGTNEQFF.

CDR3 protein: CASSPPVGGPGDEQFF. The CDR3 DNA is TGCGCCAGCAGCCCCCCAGTTGGGGGCCCAGGGGATGAGCAGTTCTTC. The chain recombines TRBV4-1 with TRBJ2-1, with D possibly TRBD1 on 6 matching bases. V lost 4 bases to trimming and J lost 8 bases, with 21 bases between them. Germline CDR1 reads MGHRA; CDR2 reads YSYEKL. The CDR3 is 16 amino acids.

This clonotype was picked up many times. The chain employs TRBV7-2 and TRBJ2-1, with no clear D. V was trimmed by 3 bases and J by 10 bases, leaving 10 bases between them. CDR3 length equals 12 residues. Per germline, CDR1 SGHTA and CDR2 FQGNSA. CDR3 in amino acids: CASSFNGPEQFF. In DNA, the CDR3 is TGTGCCAGCAGCTTTAACGGGCCAGAGCAGTTCTTC. Full variable domain (outside the CDR3, taken from reference TRBV7-2 and TRBJ2-1): GAGVSQSPSNKVTEKGKDVELRCDPISGHTALYWYRQSLGQGLEFLIYFQGNSAPDKSGLPSDRFSAERTGGSVSTLTIQRTQQEDSAVYLCASSFNGPEQFFGPGTRLTVL.

V is TRBV7-9 and J is TRBJ2-7; a weak D match, TRBD2 (7 bases). Trimming cost V 1 base and J 1 base, with 17 bases left between them. The CDR3 is 17 residues long. CDR1 SEHNR and CDR2 FQNEAQ come from the germline V gene (reference sequence). CDR3 nucleotide sequence: TGTGCCAGCAGCTTAGTGGGGGGGCAGGGGAGATCCTACGAGCAGTACTTC. This gives the protein CASSLVGGQGRSYEQYF.

The chain has TRBV19 and TRBJ2-7, with TRBD2 as a possible D gene (5 bases). Trimming shortened V by 4 bases and J by 1 base, and 17 bases separated the two germline ends. Germline V CDR1 and CDR2: LNHDA, SQIVND (reference sequence). CDR3 length: 16 amino acids. CDR3 loop: CASSKRSGGSSYEQYF. CDR3 coding DNA: TGTGCCAGTAGTAAGCGGAGTGGCGGTTCGTCCTACGAGCAGTACTTC.

The chain combines TRBV7-9 with TRBJ1-2; no clear D gene. The germline V gene has CDR1 SEHNR and CDR2 FQNEAQ (reference sequence). V shed 3 bases and J shed 8 bases, with 28 bases lying between them. The CDR3 spans 18 residues. In DNA, the CDR3 is TGTGCCAGCAGCTTTGTATCGCTGAAAGGCCCTATGAGAGGAGGCTACACCTTC. Translated: CASSFVSLKGPMRGGYTF.

Points on this clonotype: At one boundary the junction diverges from the germline segment, which might be a read error. The chain employs TRBV11-2 and TRBJ2-3; 9 nucleotides match TRBD2. The CDR3 is 16 residues long. Germline values: CDR1 SGHAT, CDR2 FQNNGV. CDR3 residues: CASRLVAGALTDTQYF. The CDR3 DNA is TGTGCCAGCAGATTAGTAGCGGGAGCCCTCACAGATACGCAGTATTTT. The whole variable domain, remainder taken from reference TRBV11-2 and TRBJ2-3, is EAGVAQSPRYKIIEKRQSVAFWCNPISGHATLYWYQQILGQGPKLLIQFQNNGVVDDSQLPKDRFSAERLKGVDSTLKIQPAKLEDSAVYLCASRLVAGALTDTQYFGPGTRLTVL.

V gene TRBV3-1 combines with J gene TRBJ1-1; D gene unclear. The ends were cut back, 0 bases at V and 1 base at J, with 12 bases in the middle. Germline assignment: CDR1 LGHDT and CDR2 YNNKEL (reference sequence). This CDR3 spans 16 amino acids. The CDR3 sequence: CASSQDNGKTNTEAFF. The CDR3 DNA reads as TGTGCCAGCAGCCAAGATAATGGAAAGACGAACACTGAAGCTTTCTTT. The complete variable domain, with remaining parts taken from reference TRBV3-1 and TRBJ1-1, reads DTAVSQTPKYLVTQMGNDKSIKCEQNLGHDTMYWYKQDSKKFLKIMFSYNNKELIINETVPNRFSPKSPDKAHLNLHINSLELGDSAVYFCASSQDNGKTNTEAFFGQGTRLTVV.

This clonotype was observed a few times. The chain joins TRBV5-6 to TRBJ2-1; TRBD2 matches at 7 bases. Germline CDR1 reads SGHDT; CDR2 reads YYEEEE. J was trimmed by 5 bases and V by 1 base; bases with no gene match: 3. The CDR3 has 14 amino acids. The CDR3 DNA reads as TGTGCCAGCAGCTTGCCAGCGGGAAACAATGAGCAGTTCTTC. Protein: CASSLPAGNNEQFF.

This clonotype was seen at least ten times. The chain carries TRBV7-2 and TRBJ1-4; D gene ambiguous. CDR1 SGHTA and CDR2 FQGNSA come from the germline V gene. The CDR3 length is 13 residues. V was cut by 8 bases and J by 8 bases, with 15 bases left in between. In DNA, the CDR3 is TGTGCCAGCCGTCGCACCTTTGGCGAAAAACTGTTTTTT. Translation: CASRRTFGEKLFF. Drawing the rest from reference TRBV7-2 and TRBJ1-4, the complete variable domain is GAGVSQSPSNKVTEKGKDVELRCDPISGHTALYWYRQSLGQGLEFLIYFQGNSAPDKSGLPSDRFSAERTGGSVSTLTIQRTQQEDSAVYLCASRRTFGEKLFFGSGTQLSVL.

The chain recombines TRBV5-4 with TRBJ1-1, with unresolved D. The germline gives CDR1 SGHNT, CDR2 YYREEE (reference sequence). V lost 0 bases and J lost 2, with 8 bases in between. The CDR3 has 14 residues. In DNA form, the CDR3 reads TGTGCCAGCAGCTTGGTTCGGGGAAACACTGAAGCTTTCTTT. Translation gives CASSLVRGNTEAFF.

This clonotype was recorded at least ten times. The V gene is TRBV12-3 or TRBV12-4, the J gene TRBJ2-5; 7 positions match TRBD1. With V trimmed by 3 bases and J by 3 bases, 10 bases remained unmatched. This CDR3 spans 16 amino acids. The CDR3 reads CASSLPAGTAEETQYF. The CDR3 nucleotides are TGTGCCAGCAGTTTGCCAGCCGGGACAGCCGAAGAGACCCAGTACTTC.

The V and J genes are TRBV12-3 or TRBV12-4 and TRBJ1-6, with D uncertain. The CDR3 sequence is 15 residues long. V was clipped by 6 bases and J by 7 bases, with 16 bases between them. The CDR3 region has the DNA TGTGCCAGCAGCCGGTACATGATGCGAAATTCACCCCTCCACTTT. Its protein product is CASSRYMMRNSPLHF.

V usage is TRBV6-2 or TRBV6-3 and J usage is TRBJ1-1, with no clear D. CDR3 length equals 14 residues. CDR1 is MNHEY, CDR2 SVGEGT, per germline. Trimming took off 0 bases at V and 1 base at J, with 6 bases between the two ends. The CDR3 DNA sequence: TGTGCCAGCAGTTACTCACTCGGGAACACTGAAGCTTTCTTT. This codes for CASSYSLGNTEAFF.

This clonotype has more than one count but fewer than ten. The chain recombines TRBV4-3 with TRBJ2-3; D remains ambiguous. Trimming shortened V by 0 bases and J by 5 bases, and 9 bases separated the two germline ends. The germline V gene has CDR1 LGHNA and CDR2 YSLEER. This CDR3 has 14 residues. CDR3 protein: CASSQERSGDTQYF. The CDR3 bases are TGCGCCAGCAGCCAAGAACGTTCGGGAGATACGCAGTATTTT.

This clonotype was seen at least ten times. V and J are TRBV7-2 and TRBJ1-4; D is possibly TRBD1 (6 bases). Germline values: CDR1 SGHTA, CDR2 FQGNSA. The CDR3 runs to 14 residues. V lost 2 bases to trimming and J lost 6 bases, with 10 bases between them. The CDR3 sequence: CASSLYAGDEKLFF. CDR3 nucleotides: TGTGCCAGCAGCTTATATGCAGGGGATGAAAAACTGTTTTTT.

This clonotype was counted once. The genes are TRBV19 and TRBJ2-3; 10 nucleotides align to TRBD2. The CDR3 totals 16 residues. Germline loops: CDR1 LNHDA, CDR2 SQIVND (reference sequence). Losses at the gene ends were 5 bases for V and 6 bases for J; bases not matched to a gene: 11. The CDR3 DNA is TGTGCCAGTAGTCCCAGACAGCTAGCGGGAGATGATACGCAGTATTTT. Its protein is CASSPRQLAGDDTQYF.

This chain links TRBV6-5 with TRBJ2-5; D gene uncertain. V dropped 0 bases and J dropped 0 bases, with 8 bases sitting between them. The V gene's germline CDR1 is MNHEY and CDR2 SVGAGI. The CDR3 consists of 15 residues. The CDR3 is CASSYSLAHQETQYF. The DNA for the CDR3 is TGTGCCAGCAGTTACTCTCTTGCCCACCAAGAGACCCAGTACTTC.